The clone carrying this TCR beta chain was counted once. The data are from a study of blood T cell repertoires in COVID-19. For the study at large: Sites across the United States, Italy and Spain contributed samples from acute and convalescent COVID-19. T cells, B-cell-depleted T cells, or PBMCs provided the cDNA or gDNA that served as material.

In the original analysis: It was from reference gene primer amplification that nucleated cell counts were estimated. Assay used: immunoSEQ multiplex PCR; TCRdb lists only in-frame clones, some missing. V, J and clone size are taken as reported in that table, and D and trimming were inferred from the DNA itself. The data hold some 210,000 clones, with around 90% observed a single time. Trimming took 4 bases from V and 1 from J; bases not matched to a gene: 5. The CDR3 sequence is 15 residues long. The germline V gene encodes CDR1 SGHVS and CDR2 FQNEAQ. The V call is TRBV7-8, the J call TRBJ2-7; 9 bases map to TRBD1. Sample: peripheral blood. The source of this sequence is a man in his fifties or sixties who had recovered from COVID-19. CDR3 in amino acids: CASSSADRGSYEQYF. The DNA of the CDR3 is TGTGCCAGCAGCTCGGCAGACAGGGGGTCCTACGAGCAGTACTTC.